The sequence of this T cell receptor (beta chain) was determined in a study of T cells after posttransplantation cyclophosphamide. Method: immunoSEQ multiplex PCR; TCRdb's copy keeps in-frame clones and lacks some. Of some 21,000 clones in the sample, nearly 99% were seen once. Of note for this clone: The antigen remains unidentified.

This related bone marrow graft donor gave peripheral blood on the day of marrow donation. The naive gate required viable CD3+CD4+ or CD3+CD8+ cells with CCR7+CD45RA+CD45RO-CD95-CD27+CD28+ phenotype. Study-level results: Recipient CMV seropositivity and CMV reactivation strongly tracked TRB clonality. Later blood repertoires were often dominated by clones from the donor CD8+ memory compartment.

The TCR sequence derives from a man aged 35-49 years in good health, CMV-negative, and a related stem cell transplant donor. Sequencing used naive CD8+ T cells sorted from PBMCs.

The CDR3 sequence is CASSWGSEQYF. The CDR3 DNA sequence: TGTGCCAGCAGCTGGGGCAGCGAGCAGTACTTC. The rearrangement links TRBV5-6 to TRBJ2-7; D may be TRBD1 (5 bases). Between the trimmed V and J ends, which lost 3 bases and 6 bases, there was a span of 7 bases. Germline V gene sequence: CDR1 SGHDT, CDR2 YYEEEE. The CDR3 consists of 11 residues. The full variable domain, rest sourced from reference TRBV5-6 and TRBJ2-7, is DAGVTQSPTHLIKTRGQQVTLRCSPKSGHDTVSWYQQALGQGPQFIFQYYEEEERQRGNFPDRFSGHQFPNYSSELNVNALLLGDSALYLCASSWGSEQYFGPGTRLTVT.